This T cell receptor (beta chain) originates from a study of blood T cell repertoires in COVID-19. Per the authors' pipeline: Reference gene primer amplification in the assay estimated nucleated cell counts. Generated by immunoSEQ multiplex PCR, the TCRdb table keeps only in-frame clones and is missing some. V and J calls and clone size are as listed in that table; D and trimming were resolved from the DNA. The sample lists 310,000 or so clones; approximately 86% were seen once. Germline V gene lookup returns CDR1 MNHEY and CDR2 SMNVEV (reference sequence). This CDR3 comprises 14 residues. The germline V and J ends were trimmed by 6 bases and 7 bases, with 16 bases remaining between them.

Sequencing input: peripheral blood. The rearrangement links TRBV27 to TRBJ1-5; tentative D call: TRBD1 (6 bases). The TCR originated in a woman aged 30 to 39 who had recovered from COVID-19. CDR3 in DNA: TGTGCCAGCAGAGCTACAACAGGGTTCCAGCCCCAGCATTTT. Translating it yields CASRATTGFQPQHF.